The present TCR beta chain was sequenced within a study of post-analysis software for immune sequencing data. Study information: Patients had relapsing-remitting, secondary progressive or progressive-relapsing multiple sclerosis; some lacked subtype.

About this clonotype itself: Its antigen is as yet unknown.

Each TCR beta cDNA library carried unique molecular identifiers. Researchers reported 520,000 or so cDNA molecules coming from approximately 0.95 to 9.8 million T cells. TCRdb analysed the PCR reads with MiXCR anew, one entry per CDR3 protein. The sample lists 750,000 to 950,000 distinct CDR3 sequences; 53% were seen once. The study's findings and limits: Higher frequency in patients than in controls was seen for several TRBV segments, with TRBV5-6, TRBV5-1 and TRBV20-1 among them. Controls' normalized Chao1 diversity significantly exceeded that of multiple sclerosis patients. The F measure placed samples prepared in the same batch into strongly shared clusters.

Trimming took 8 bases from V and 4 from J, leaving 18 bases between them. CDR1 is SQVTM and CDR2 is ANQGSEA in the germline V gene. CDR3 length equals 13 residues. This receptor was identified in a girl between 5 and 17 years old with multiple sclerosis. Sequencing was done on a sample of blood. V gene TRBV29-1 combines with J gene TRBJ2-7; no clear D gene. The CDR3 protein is CSSDPNLSYEQYF. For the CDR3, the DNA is TGCAGCTCGGACCCGAACTTATCGTACGAGCAGTACTTC.